This T cell receptor (beta chain) was captured in a study of read filtering for tumor transcriptome and immune sequencing. This CDR3 comprises 16 residues. V was shortened by 4 bases and J by 2 bases, with 15 bases between the two germline ends. Germline lookup yields CDR1 ENHRY and CDR2 SYGVKD. This clonotype has at least ten counts. The library was built from about 400 ng RNA with molecular barcoded adaptors for alpha/delta and beta/gamma chains. Using its own MiXCR run on the reads, TCRdb lists one record per CDR3 protein. The sample yields fewer than 45,000 distinct CDR3 sequences, roughly 12% seen once.

This sequence was found in a donor aged 40 or older with multiple myeloma. Sequences were obtained from a population of CD138-negative cells sorted from bone marrow. The V and J genes are TRBV10-3 and TRBJ2-1, with TRBD2 as a possible D gene (6 bases). The CDR3 protein is CAISVGAGTPYNEQFF. DNA for the CDR3: TGTGCCATCAGTGTCGGAGCGGGTACGCCCTACAATGAGCAGTTCTTC.